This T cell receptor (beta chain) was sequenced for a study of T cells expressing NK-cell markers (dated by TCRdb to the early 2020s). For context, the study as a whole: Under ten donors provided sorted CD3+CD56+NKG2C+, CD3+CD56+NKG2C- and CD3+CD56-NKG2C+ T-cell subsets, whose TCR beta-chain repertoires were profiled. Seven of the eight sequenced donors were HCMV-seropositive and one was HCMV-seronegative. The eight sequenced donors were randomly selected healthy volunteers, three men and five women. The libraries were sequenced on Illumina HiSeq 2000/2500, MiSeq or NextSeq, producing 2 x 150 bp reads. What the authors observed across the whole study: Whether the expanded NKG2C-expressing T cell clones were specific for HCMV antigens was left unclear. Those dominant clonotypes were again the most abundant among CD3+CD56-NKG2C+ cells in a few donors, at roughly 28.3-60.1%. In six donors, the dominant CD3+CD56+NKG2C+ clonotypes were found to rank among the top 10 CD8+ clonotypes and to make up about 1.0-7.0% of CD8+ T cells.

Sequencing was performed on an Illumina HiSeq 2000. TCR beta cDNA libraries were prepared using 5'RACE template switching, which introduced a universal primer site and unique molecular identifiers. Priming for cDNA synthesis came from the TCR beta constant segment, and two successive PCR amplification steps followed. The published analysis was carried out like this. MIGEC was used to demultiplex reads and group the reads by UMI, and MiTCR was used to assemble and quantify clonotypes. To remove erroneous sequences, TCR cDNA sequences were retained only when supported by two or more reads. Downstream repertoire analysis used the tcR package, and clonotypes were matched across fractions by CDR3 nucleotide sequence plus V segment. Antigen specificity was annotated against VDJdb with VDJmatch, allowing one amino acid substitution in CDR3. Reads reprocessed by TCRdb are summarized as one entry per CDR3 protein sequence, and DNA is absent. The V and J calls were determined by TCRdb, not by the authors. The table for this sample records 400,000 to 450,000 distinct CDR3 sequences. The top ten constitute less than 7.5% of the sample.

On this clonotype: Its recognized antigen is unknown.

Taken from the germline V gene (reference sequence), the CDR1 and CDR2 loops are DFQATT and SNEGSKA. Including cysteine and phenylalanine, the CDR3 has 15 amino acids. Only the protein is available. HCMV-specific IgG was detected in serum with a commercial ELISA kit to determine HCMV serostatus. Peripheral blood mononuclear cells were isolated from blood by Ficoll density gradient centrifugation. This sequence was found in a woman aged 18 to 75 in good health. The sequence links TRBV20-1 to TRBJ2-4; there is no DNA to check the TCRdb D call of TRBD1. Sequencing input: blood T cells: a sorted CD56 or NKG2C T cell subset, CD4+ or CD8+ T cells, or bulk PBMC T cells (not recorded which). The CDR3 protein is CSASRDDLAKNIQYF.